This record covers a single TCR beta chain. The data are from a study of Ad26.COV2.S vaccination and SARS-CoV-2 variants. Only in-frame clones appear in the TCRdb table, and some are missing; sequencing was by immunoSEQ multiplex PCR. This repertoire shows around 400,000 clones, 70% to 90% found once; its top ten account for 1.9%. There are 15 residues in the CDR3. From germline, CDR1 is SGHTA and CDR2 FQGNSA. V lost 5 bases to trimming and J lost 4 bases, with 17 bases between them. Treatment denoted: roughly 18 received Ad26.COV2.S at low or high dose, single or two shots; several received placebo; per-sample allocation not given. It was on day 63 after the first vaccine or placebo injection that samples were taken.

The V call is TRBV7-2, the J call TRBJ1-2; unclear D gene. The sample was peripheral blood, taken in a trial of Ad26.COV2.S vaccine versus placebo. The TCR sequence derives from a person between 18 and 59 years old who received the Ad26.COV2.S COVID-19 vaccine or a placebo. The CDR3 protein is CASSLRPQPGYGYTF. The CDR3 DNA sequence: TGTGCCAGCAGCCTGCGCCCCCAACCGGGCTATGGCTACACCTTC.